The sequence of this TCR beta chain was determined in a study of blood T cell repertoires in COVID-19. At the level of the study: Sample material is recorded as cDNA or gDNA derived from T cells, B-cell-depleted T cells, or PBMCs.

CDR3 length: 13 amino acids. The V gene lost 5 bases and the J gene lost 11 bases, with 13 bases spanning the gap. CDR1 and CDR2 from the germline V gene are SNHLY and FYNNEI. Assay: immunoSEQ multiplex PCR; the TCRdb copy retains only in-frame clones and omits some. The table records 120,000 to 150,000 clones, about 70% of them present only once. The sample was peripheral blood. The chain employs TRBV2 and TRBJ1-6, with D perhaps TRBD1 (6 bases). This receptor was obtained from a man aged 80 or over with acute or convalescent COVID-19. The CDR3 DNA is TGTGCCAGCAGTCAAATACAGGGCCCACCCCTCCACTTT. It codes for CASSQIQGPPLHF.